The sample holds many counts of the clone carrying this T cell receptor (beta chain). The data were taken from a study of Graves' ophthalmopathy and Graves' hyperthyroidism. The authors amplified TCR beta CDR3 regions, and they did so from RNA transcripts for repertoire sequencing. Second-round multiplex PCR came after a first-round RT-PCR that employed HTBI primers. TCRdb re-analysed the multiplex PCR reads in MiXCR, keeping a single row per CDR3 protein. The table lists almost 400,000 distinct CDR3 sequences, 15% to 20% of them singletons, with roughly 1.4% in the top ten. Those donors who had ophthalmopathy presented with moderate-to-severe activity, a CAS of ≥3, a NOSPECS of ≥4 and a duration under 3 months. The evidence that diagnosis relied on was clinical symptoms, serum thyroxine, TRAb, thyroid ultrasound and orbital computed tomography. An approximately 10 ml volume of fresh peripheral blood provided the PBMCs.

This receptor was taken from a woman between 18 and 29 years old with Graves' ophthalmopathy. The sequenced sample consisted of peripheral blood.

The CDR3 bases are TGTGCCAGCAGTTTATGGTCGGAAGGGGACTCCGAGCAGTACTTC. Amino acid sequence: CASSLWSEGDSEQYF. The J gene is TRBJ2-7, the V gene TRBV27; a possible D gene is TRBD2 (6 bases). The CDR3 loop spans 15 amino acids. Germline V CDR1 and CDR2: MNHEY, SMNVEV (reference sequence). Trimming cost V 1 base and J 6 bases, with 16 bases left between them.